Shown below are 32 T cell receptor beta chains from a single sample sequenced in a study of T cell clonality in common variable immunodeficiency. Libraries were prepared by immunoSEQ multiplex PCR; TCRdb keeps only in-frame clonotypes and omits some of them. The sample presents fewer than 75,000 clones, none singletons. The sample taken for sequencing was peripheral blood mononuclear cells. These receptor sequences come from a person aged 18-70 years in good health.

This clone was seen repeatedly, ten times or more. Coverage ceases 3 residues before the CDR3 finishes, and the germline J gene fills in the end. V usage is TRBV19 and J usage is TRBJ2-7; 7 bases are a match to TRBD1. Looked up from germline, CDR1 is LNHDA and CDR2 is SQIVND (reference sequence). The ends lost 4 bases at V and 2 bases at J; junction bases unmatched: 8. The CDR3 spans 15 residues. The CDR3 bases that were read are TGTGCCAGTAGTACGAATCGGGACAGTACCTACGAG. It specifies CASSTNRDSTYE. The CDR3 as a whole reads CASSTNRDSTYEQYF. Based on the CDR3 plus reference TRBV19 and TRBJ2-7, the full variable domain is DGGITQSPKYLFRKEGQNVTLSCEQNLNHDAMYWYRQDPGQGLRLIYYSQIVNDFQKGDIAEGYSVSREKKESFPLTVTSAQKNPTAFYLCASSTNRDSTYEQYFGPGTRLTVT.

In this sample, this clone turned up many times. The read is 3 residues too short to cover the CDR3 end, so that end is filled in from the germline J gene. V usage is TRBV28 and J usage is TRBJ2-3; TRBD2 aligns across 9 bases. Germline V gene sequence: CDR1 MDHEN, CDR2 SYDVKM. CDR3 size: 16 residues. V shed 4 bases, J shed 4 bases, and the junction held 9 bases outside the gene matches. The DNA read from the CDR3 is TGTGCCAGCAGTTCTGGGACAGCGGGGGGCCCAGATACG. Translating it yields CASSSGTAGGPDT. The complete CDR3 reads CASSSGTAGGPDTQYF.

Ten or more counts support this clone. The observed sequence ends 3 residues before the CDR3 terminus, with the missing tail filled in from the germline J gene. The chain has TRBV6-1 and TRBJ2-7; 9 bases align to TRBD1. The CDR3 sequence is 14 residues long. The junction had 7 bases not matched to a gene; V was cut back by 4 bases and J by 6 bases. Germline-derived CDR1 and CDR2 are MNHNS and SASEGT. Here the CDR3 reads CASSGLRTGVEQYF. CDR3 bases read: TGTGCCAGCAGTGGATTAAGGACAGGGGTCGAG.

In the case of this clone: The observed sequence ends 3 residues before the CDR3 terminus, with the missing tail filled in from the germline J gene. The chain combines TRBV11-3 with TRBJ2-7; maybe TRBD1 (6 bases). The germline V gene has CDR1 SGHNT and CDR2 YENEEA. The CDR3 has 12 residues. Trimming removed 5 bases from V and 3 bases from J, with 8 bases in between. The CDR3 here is CASSQDSYEQYF. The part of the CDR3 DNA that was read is TGTGCCAGCAGCCAGGACAGCTACGAG. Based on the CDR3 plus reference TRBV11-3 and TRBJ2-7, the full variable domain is EAGVVQSPRYKIIEKKQPVAFWCNPISGHNTLYWYLQNLGQGPELLIRYENEEAVDDSQLPKDRFSAERLKGVDSTLKIQPAELGDSAVYLCASSQDSYEQYFGPGTRLTVT.

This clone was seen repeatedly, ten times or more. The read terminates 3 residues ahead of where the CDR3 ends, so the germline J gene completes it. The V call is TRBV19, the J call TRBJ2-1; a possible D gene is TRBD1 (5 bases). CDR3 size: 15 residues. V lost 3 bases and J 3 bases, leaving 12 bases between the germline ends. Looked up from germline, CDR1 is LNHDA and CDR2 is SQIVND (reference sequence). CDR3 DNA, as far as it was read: TGTGCCAGTAGTATTGTCGGCCAGGGCTACAATGAG. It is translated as CASSIVGQGYNE. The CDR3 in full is CASSIVGQGYNEQFF.

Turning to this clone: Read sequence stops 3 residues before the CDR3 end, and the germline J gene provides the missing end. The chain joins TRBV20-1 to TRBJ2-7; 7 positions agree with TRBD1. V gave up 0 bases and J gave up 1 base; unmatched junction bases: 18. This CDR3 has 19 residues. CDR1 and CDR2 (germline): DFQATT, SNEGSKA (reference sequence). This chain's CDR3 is CSARDYGTAGTEASYEQYF. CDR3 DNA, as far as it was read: TGCAGTGCTAGAGATTACGGAACTGCCGGGACAGAAGCTTCCTACGAG.

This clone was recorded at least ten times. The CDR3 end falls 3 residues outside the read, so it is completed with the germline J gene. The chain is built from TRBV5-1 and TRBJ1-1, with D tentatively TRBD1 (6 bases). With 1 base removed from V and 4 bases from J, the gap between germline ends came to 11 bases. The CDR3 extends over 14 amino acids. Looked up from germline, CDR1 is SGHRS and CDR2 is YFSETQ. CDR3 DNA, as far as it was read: TGCGCCAGCAGCTTGACAGGGCCAAGCACTGAA. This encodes CASSLTGPSTE. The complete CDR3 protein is CASSLTGPSTEAFF. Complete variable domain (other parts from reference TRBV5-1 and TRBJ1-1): KAGVTQTPRYLIKTRGQQVTLSCSPISGHRSVSWYQQTPGQGLQFLFEYFSETQRNKGNFPGRFSGRQFSNSRSEMNVSTLELGDSALYLCASSLTGPSTEAFFGQGTRLTVV.

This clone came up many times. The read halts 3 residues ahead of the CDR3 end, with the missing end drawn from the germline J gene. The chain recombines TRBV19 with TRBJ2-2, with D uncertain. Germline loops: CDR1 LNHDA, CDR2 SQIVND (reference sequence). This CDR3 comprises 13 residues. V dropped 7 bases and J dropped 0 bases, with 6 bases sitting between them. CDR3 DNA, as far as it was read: TGTGCCAGTATTTATGCGAACACCGGGGAG. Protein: CASIYANTGE. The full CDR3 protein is CASIYANTGELFF.

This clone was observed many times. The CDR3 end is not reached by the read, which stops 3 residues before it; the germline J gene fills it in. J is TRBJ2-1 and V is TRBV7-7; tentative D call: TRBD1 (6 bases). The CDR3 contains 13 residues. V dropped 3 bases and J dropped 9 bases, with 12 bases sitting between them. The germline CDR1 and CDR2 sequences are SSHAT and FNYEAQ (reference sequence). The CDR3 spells CASSFLQGAEQFF. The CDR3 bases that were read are TGTGCCAGCAGCTTTTTACAGGGCGCTGAG.

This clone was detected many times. Partial CDR3 DNA: TGTGCCATCAGTGACCCTAGCGGGAGGGCCGAAAGAGATACG. It yields the protein CAISDPSGRAERDT. Given in full, the CDR3 is CAISDPSGRAERDTQYF. The chain joins TRBV10-3 to TRBJ2-3; TRBD2 matches at 12 bases. The read halts 3 residues ahead of the CDR3 end, with the missing end drawn from the germline J gene. Germline trimming cut 3 bases from V and 5 bases from J; bases unmatched to any gene: 9. This CDR3 is built from 17 residues. From germline, CDR1 is ENHRY and CDR2 SYGVKD.

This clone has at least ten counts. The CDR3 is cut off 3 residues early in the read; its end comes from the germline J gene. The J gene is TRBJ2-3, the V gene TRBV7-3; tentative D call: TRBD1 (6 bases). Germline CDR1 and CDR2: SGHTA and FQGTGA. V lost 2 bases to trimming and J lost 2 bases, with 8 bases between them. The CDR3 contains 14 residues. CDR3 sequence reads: CASSLDRPTDTQYF. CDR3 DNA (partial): TGTGCCAGCAGCTTAGACAGGCCCACAGATACG.

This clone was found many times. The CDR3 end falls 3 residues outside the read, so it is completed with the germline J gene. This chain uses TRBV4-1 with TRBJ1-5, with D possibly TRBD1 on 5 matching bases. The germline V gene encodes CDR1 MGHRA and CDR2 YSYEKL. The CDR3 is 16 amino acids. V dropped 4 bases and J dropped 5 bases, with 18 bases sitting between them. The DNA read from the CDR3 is TGCGCCAGCAGCCTGTTCTCCGGGGGAGGGGATCAGCCC. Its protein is CASSLFSGGGDQP. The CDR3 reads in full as CASSLFSGGGDQPQHF.

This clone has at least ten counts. The CDR3 sequence: CSARPDFSNQPQHF. CDR3 DNA (partial): TGCAGTGCTAGGCCTGACTTTTCCAATCAGCCC. The V gene is TRBV20-1, the J gene TRBJ1-5; D not resolved. The read gets to within 3 residues of the CDR3 end, and the germline J gene fills in the rest. The V gene's germline CDR1 is DFQATT and CDR2 SNEGSKA (reference sequence). V was pared by 3 bases and J by 3 bases, with 12 bases between. The CDR3 extends over 14 amino acids.

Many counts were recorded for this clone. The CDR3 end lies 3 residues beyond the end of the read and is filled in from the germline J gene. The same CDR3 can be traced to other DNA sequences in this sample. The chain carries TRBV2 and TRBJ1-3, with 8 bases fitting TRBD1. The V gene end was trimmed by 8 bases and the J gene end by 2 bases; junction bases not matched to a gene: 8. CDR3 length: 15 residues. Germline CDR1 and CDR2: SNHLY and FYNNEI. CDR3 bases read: TGTGCCAGCGAAAGGGACAGGACTACTGGAAACACC. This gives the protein CASERDRTTGNT. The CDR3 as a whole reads CASERDRTTGNTIYF. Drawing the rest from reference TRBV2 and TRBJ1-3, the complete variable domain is EPEVTQTPSHQVTQMGQEVILRCVPISNHLYFYWYRQILGQKVEFLVSFYNNEISEKSEIFDDQFSVERPDGSNFTLKIRSTKLEDSAMYFCASERDRTTGNTIYFGEGSWLTVV.

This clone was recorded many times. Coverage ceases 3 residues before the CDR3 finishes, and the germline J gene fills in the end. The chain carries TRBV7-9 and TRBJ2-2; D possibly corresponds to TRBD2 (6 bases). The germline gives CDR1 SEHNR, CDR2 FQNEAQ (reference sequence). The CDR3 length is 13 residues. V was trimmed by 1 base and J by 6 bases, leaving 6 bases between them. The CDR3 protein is CASSLGGAGELFF. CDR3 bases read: TGTGCCAGCAGCTTAGGCGGGGCCGGGGAG.

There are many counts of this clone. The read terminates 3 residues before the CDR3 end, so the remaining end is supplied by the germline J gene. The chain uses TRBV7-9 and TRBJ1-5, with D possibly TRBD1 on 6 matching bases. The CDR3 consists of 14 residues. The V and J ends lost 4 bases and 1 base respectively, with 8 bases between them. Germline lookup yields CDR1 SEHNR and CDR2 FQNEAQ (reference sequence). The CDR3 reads CASSSTGSNQPQHF. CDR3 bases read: TGTGCCAGCAGCTCTACAGGGAGCAATCAGCCC.

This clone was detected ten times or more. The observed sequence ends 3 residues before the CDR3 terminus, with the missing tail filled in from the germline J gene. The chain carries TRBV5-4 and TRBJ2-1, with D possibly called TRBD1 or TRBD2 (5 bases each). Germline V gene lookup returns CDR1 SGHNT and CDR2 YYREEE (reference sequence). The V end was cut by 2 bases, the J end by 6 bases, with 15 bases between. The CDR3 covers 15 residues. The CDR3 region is CASSFRGASGNEQFF. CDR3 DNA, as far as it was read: TGTGCCAGCAGCTTCCGAGGGGCCTCGGGCAATGAG.

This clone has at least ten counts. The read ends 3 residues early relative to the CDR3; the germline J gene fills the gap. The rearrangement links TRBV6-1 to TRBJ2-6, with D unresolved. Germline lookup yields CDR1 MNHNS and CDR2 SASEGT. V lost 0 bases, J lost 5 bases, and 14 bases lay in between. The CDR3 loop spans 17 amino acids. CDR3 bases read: TGTGCCAGCAGTGAAGCGCCCGGTATCGAGTGGGCCAACGTC. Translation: CASSEAPGIEWANV. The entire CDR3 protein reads CASSEAPGIEWANVLTF.

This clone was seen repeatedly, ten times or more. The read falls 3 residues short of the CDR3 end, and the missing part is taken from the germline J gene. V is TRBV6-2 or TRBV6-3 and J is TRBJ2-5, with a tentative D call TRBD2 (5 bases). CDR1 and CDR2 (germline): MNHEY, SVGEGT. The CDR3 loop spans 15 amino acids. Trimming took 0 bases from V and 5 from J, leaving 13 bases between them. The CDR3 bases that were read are TGTGCCAGCAGTTACTCATCTCCGGGGAGCGAGACC. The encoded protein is CASSYSSPGSET. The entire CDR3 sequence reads CASSYSSPGSETQYF.

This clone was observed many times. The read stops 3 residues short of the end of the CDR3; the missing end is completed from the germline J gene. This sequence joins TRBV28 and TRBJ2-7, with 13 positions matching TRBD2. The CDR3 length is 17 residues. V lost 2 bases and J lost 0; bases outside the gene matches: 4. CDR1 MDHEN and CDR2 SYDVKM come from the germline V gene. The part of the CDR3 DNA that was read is TGTGCCAGCAGTTTAGGGACTAGCGGGGCCCTCTCCTACGAG. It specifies CASSLGTSGALSYE. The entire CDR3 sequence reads CASSLGTSGALSYEQYF.

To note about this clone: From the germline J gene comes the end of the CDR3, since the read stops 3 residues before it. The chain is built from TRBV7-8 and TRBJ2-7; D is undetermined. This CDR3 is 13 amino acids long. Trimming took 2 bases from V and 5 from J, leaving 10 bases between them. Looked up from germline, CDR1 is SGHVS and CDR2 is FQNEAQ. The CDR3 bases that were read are TGTGCCAGCAGCTTATTAAAGGCGGACGAG. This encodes CASSLLKADE. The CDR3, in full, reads CASSLLKADEQYF.

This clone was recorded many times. The part of the CDR3 DNA that was read is TGTGCCAGCAGCTTAACGGAGAACCGGGACAGGGGAACCGGGGAG. Amino acid sequence: CASSLTENRDRGTGE. The full CDR3 protein is CASSLTENRDRGTGELFF. V is TRBV7-3 and J is TRBJ2-2; 10 nucleotides agree with TRBD1. The DNA ends 3 residues before the CDR3 does, and the rest of the CDR3 is filled in from the germline J gene. In germline, CDR1 is SGHTA, CDR2 FQGTGA. The CDR3 is made up of 18 amino acids. With 0 bases clipped from V and 5 bases from J, the junction kept 9 bases outside the gene matches.

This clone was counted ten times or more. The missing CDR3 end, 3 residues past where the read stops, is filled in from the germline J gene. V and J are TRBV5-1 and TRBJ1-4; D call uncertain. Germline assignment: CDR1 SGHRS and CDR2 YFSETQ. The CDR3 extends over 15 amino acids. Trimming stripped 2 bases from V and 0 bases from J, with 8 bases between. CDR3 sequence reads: CASSFGSATNEKLFF. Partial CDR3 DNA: TGCGCCAGCAGCTTCGGTTCTGCAACTAATGAAAAA.

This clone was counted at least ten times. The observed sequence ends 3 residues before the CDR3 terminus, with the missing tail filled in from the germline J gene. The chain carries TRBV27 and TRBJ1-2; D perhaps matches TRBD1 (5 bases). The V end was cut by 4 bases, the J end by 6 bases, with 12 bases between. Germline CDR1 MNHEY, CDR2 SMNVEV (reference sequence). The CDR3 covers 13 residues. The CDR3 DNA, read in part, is TGTGCCAGCAGTTGGGCGGGGGAAGATGGC. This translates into CASSWAGEDG. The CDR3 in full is CASSWAGEDGYTF.

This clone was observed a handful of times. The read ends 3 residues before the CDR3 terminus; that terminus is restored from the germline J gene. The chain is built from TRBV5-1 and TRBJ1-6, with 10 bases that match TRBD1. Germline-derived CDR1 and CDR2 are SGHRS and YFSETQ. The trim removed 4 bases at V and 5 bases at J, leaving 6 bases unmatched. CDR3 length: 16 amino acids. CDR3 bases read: TGCGCCAGCAGCCCCGGGACAGGGGTTGATAATTCACCC. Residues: CASSPGTGVDNSP. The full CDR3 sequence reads CASSPGTGVDNSPLHF.

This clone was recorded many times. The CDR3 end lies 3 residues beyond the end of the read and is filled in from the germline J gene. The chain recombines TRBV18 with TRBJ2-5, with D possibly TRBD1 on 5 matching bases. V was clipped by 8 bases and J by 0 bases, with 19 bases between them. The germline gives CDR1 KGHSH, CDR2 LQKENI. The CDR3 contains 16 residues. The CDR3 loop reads CASADRPGANQETQYF. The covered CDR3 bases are TGTGCCAGCGCCGACAGACCTGGGGCTAACCAAGAGACC.

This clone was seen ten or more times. Here the CDR3 reads CASSSRQGANTGELFF. The covered CDR3 bases are TGTGCCAGCAGCTCGAGACAGGGGGCGAACACCGGGGAG. This chain uses TRBV7-8 with TRBJ2-2, with 9 bases lining up with TRBD1. The read gets to within 3 residues of the CDR3 end, and the germline J gene fills in the rest. Germline CDR1 SGHVS, CDR2 FQNEAQ. Trimming took 4 bases from V and 0 from J; bases not matched to a gene: 3. CDR3 size: 16 residues.

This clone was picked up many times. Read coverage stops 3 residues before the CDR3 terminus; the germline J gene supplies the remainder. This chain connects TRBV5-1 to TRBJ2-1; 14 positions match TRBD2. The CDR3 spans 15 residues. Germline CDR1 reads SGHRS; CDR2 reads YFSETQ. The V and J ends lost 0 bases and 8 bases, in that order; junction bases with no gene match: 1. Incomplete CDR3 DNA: TGCGCCAGCAGCTTGGCGGGACTAGCGGGGGATGAG. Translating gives CASSLAGLAGDE. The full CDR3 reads CASSLAGLAGDEQFF.

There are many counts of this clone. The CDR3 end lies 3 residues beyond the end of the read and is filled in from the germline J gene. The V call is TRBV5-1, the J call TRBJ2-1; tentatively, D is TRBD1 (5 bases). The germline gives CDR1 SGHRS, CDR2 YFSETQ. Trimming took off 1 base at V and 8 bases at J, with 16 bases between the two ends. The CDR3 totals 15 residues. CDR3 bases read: TGCGCCAGCAGCTTGCAGGGTAACGATTTCGATGAG. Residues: CASSLQGNDFDE. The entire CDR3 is CASSLQGNDFDEQFF.

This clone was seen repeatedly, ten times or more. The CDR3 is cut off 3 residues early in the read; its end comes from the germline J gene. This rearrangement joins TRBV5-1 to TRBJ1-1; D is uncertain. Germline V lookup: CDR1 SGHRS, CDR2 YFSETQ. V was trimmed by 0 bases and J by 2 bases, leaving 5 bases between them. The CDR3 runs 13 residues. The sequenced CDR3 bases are TGCGCCAGCAGCTTGGGCACTAACACTGAA. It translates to CASSLGTNTE. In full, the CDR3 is CASSLGTNTEAFF.

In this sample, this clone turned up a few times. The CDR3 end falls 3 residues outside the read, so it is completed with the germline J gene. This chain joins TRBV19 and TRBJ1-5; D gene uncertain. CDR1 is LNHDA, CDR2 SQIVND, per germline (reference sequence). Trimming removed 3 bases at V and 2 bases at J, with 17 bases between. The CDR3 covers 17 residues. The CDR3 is CASSIHHSPLGNQPQHF. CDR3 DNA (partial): TGTGCCAGTAGTATCCATCACAGTCCCTTGGGCAATCAGCCC.

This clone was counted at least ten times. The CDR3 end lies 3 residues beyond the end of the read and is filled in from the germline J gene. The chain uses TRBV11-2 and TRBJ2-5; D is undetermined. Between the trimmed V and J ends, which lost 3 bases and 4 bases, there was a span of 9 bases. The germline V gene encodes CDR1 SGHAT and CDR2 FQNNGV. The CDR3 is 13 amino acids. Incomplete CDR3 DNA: TGTGCCAGCAGCTTTAAGGGCGCAGAGACC. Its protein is CASSFKGAET. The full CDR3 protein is CASSFKGAETQYF.